A selection of T cell receptor beta chains follows, all from one sample in a study of CD4 T cells in relation to SARS-CoV-2 and coronaviruses. The antigens these receptors bind are not known. Assay used: immunoSEQ multiplex PCR; TCRdb lists only in-frame clones, some missing. The table lists 35,000 to 45,000 clones, about four fifths of them singletons. The sequenced sample was naive CD4+ T cells from PBMCs, cultured in vitro. The receptor set was obtained from an adult with COVID-19. Each CDR3 is given without its conserved first and last residue. The order of the fields is J gene, V gene, CDR3 protein.

J: TRBJ1-2
V: TRBV19
CDR3: ASRGLRSSSFTPYGYT

J: TRBJ1-1
V: TRBV29-1
CDR3: SVSDRATEAF

J: TRBJ2-7
V: TRBV19
CDR3: ASRERDSVYEQY

J: TRBJ2-3
V: TRBV7-2
CDR3: ASSYKPGAITDTQY

J: TRBJ1-3
V: TRBV2
CDR3: ASSGQGSPGNTIY

J: TRBJ1-4
V: TRBV5-1
CDR3: ASSLSPGTGATNEKLF

J: TRBJ2-7
V: TRBV28
CDR3: ATGGGGTTFEQY

J: TRBJ2-5
V: TRBV18
CDR3: ASSLSREETQY

J: TRBJ1-6
V: TRBV7-2
CDR3: ASSPIRDRLNSPLH

J: TRBJ2-3
V: TRBV24-1
CDR3: ATSDFPRTDGTDTQY

J: TRBJ1-1
V: TRBV10-2
CDR3: ASSERYSNTEAF

J: TRBJ2-1
V: TRBV28
CDR3: ATDRTSGISYNEQF

J: TRBJ2-7
V: TRBV28
CDR3: ASSPGTTSGEQY

J: TRBJ2-3
V: TRBV4-2
CDR3: ASSHRSNPDTQY

J: TRBJ2-1
V: TRBV24-1
CDR3: ATSDTGGANDNEQF

J: TRBJ1-2
V: TRBV7-3
CDR3: ASSINQGSGYT

J: TRBJ2-1
V: TRBV4-3
CDR3: ASSPSLAGGSYNEQF

J: TRBJ2-1
V: TRBV4-1
CDR3: ASSQEGSGTYNEQF